This passage covers 17 T cell receptor beta chains from one sample sequenced in a study of OX40 agonist ivuxolimab in advanced cancers. Sequencing was performed with immunoSEQ multiplex PCR; in TCRdb, only in-frame clones are kept and a portion is missing. The sample has roughly 15,000 clones, 70% seen once. Here the sequenced sample was CD4+ or CD8+ T cells sorted from blood, taken in a trial of the OX40 agonist ivuxolimab. Every receptor here comes from an adult with an advanced solid tumor such as melanoma, head and neck, liver or kidney cancer.

The chain links TRBV12-5 to TRBJ1-2, with 9 bases fitting TRBD1. Losses at the gene ends were 0 bases for V and 4 bases for J; bases not matched to a gene: 12. The CDR3 totals 18 residues. Germline CDR1 reads LGHNT; CDR2 reads FRNRAP. The CDR3 bases are TGTGCTAGTGGTTTGGTAGGGACAGGGTGGTTGATGTCCTATGGCTACACCTTC. Its protein product is CASGLVGTGWLMSYGYTF.

A single count supports this clone. The J gene is TRBJ2-1, the V gene TRBV28; D is perhaps TRBD1 (6 bases). Germline V gene data show CDR1 as MDHEN and CDR2 as SYDVKM. Between the trimmed V and J ends, which lost 7 bases and 0 bases, there was a span of 16 bases. This CDR3 has 16 amino acids. The CDR3, as DNA: TGTGCCAGCACTAGGCCGACAGGATTCTCCTACAATGAGCAGTTCTTC. Protein sequence: CASTRPTGFSYNEQFF.

V is TRBV6-6 and J is TRBJ2-3, with D tentatively TRBD2 (5 bases). CDR3 length equals 15 residues. The germline V gene encodes CDR1 MNHNY and CDR2 SVGAGI (reference sequence). The germline V and J ends were trimmed by 6 bases and 4 bases, with 17 bases remaining between them. The CDR3 DNA reads TGTGCCAGCAGGTCGGGGAACGGGCTGGCAGATACGCAGTATTTT. Protein: CASRSGNGLADTQYF.

V gene TRBV4-2 combines with J gene TRBJ2-7; D not resolved. CDR3 length equals 17 residues. The V gene's germline CDR1 is LGHNA and CDR2 YNFKEQ. V was shortened by 4 bases and J by 2 bases, with 21 bases between the two germline ends. The CDR3 protein is CASSPRPGLRDTYEQYF. In nucleotides, the CDR3 is TGTGCCAGCAGCCCCCGCCCCGGTTTACGAGATACCTACGAGCAGTACTTC.

CDR3 sequence reads: CASSQALGGWGTQYF. For the CDR3, the DNA is TGCGCCAGCAGCCAAGCGTTGGGGGGCTGGGGGACCCAGTACTTC. V gene TRBV4-1 combines with J gene TRBJ2-5; D is perhaps TRBD1 or TRBD2 (6 bases each). The V gene lost 1 base and the J gene lost 7 bases, with 16 bases spanning the gap. CDR3 length: 15 amino acids. Germline V gene lookup returns CDR1 MGHRA and CDR2 YSYEKL.

The rearrangement uses TRBV25-1 and TRBJ2-7; D is unresolved. The V end was cut by 6 bases, the J end by 7 bases, with 13 bases between. Germline-derived CDR1 and CDR2 are MGHDK and SYGVNS. The CDR3 has 12 residues. The CDR3 sequence is CASRTNNLEQYF. The DNA for the CDR3 is TGTGCCAGCAGGACGAACAATCTTGAGCAGTACTTC.

The gene calls are TRBV27 and TRBJ2-1, with TRBD2 identical over 7 bases. The CDR3 loop spans 14 amino acids. Looked up from germline, CDR1 is MNHEY and CDR2 is SMNVEV (reference sequence). Unmatched junction bases numbered 4, after V lost 2 bases and J lost 6 bases. CDR3 residues: CASSLAGEGNEQFF. The CDR3, as DNA: TGTGCCAGCAGTTTAGCGGGAGAGGGCAATGAGCAGTTCTTC.

For this clone: Given a much more abundant clone one base away, this may be a read error. Distinct nucleotide sequences in the sample also encode this CDR3. The chain is built from TRBV2 and TRBJ1-1; D is unresolved. Germline V gene sequence: CDR1 SNHLY, CDR2 FYNNEI. CDR3 length equals 10 residues. Trimming left V 6 bases short and J 4 bases short, with 3 bases between. Here the CDR3 reads CASRGTEAFF. Written as DNA, the CDR3 is TGTGCCAGCAGGGGCACTGAAGCTTTCTTT.

The genes are TRBV9 and TRBJ2-3; D remains ambiguous. CDR1 and CDR2 (germline): SGDLS, YYNGEE. Trimming took off 4 bases at V and 0 bases at J, with 12 bases between the two ends. The CDR3 is made up of 15 amino acids. The CDR3 is CASSSSGDSTDTQYF. The CDR3 DNA is TGTGCCAGCAGCTCCTCCGGCGATAGCACAGATACGCAGTATTTT.

The chain recombines TRBV15 with TRBJ1-2, with 8 positions matching TRBD1. V lost 5 bases and J lost 7; bases outside the gene matches: 12. The CDR3 has 15 amino acids. Germline lookup yields CDR1 LNHNV and CDR2 YYDKDF (reference sequence). The DNA of the CDR3 is TGTGCCACCAGCGGGGAGGGACAGGTAATCAGTGGCTACACCTTC. It encodes CATSGEGQVISGYTF.

This clone was observed a handful of times. J is TRBJ2-7 and V is TRBV4-2; 7 bases are shared with TRBD2. Per the germline V gene, CDR1 is LGHNA and CDR2 is YNFKEQ. The CDR3 runs to 14 residues. The trim removed 1 base at V and 2 bases at J, leaving 2 bases unmatched. The CDR3 nucleotides read TGTGCCAGCAGCCAAGCCCTAGCGGCCTACGAGCAGTACTTC. Protein sequence: CASSQALAAYEQYF.

The V and J genes are TRBV5-7 and TRBJ1-2; 8 bases map to TRBD1. TRBV5-7 is known as an ORF, though its function is uncertain. J was trimmed by 5 bases and V by 3 bases; bases with no gene match: 9. The CDR3 runs 15 residues. In DNA form, the CDR3 reads TGTGCCAGCAGCTGGGACAGGCAGTTGGGGTATGGCTACACCTTC. It yields the protein CASSWDRQLGYGYTF.

This clone occurred a few times. The CDR3 DNA sequence: TGTGCCAGCAGTCAAGGGACGGTATACGAGCAGTACTTC. Amino acid sequence: CASSQGTVYEQYF. The V gene is TRBV11-2, the J gene TRBJ2-7; D may correspond to TRBD1 or TRBD2 (5 bases each). Germline lookup yields CDR1 SGHAT and CDR2 FQNNGV. This CDR3 region has 13 residues. Between the trimmed V and J ends, which lost 6 bases and 4 bases, there was a span of 13 bases. Looking up the rest from reference TRBV11-2 and TRBJ2-7 gives the full variable domain: EAGVAQSPRYKIIEKRQSVAFWCNPISGHATLYWYQQILGQGPKLLIQFQNNGVVDDSQLPKDRFSAERLKGVDSTLKIQPAKLEDSAVYLCASSQGTVYEQYFGPGTRLTVT.

The CDR3 DNA is TGCGCCAGCAGCTTGAGGGGACTAGCGGGAGGCCGGGAAGGAGATACGCAGTATTTT. It encodes CASSLRGLAGGREGDTQYF. The rearrangement links TRBV5-1 to TRBJ2-3, with 15 bases fitting TRBD2. With V trimmed by 1 base and J by 5 bases, 11 bases remained unmatched. Looked up from germline, CDR1 is SGHRS and CDR2 is YFSETQ. CDR3 length: 19 amino acids.

The V call is TRBV4-2, the J call TRBJ2-1; TRBD2 matches at 8 bases. V shed 0 bases, J shed 3 bases, and the junction held 10 bases outside the gene matches. The CDR3 consists of 18 residues. Germline CDR1 reads LGHNA; CDR2 reads YNFKEQ. CDR3 coding DNA: TGTGCCAGCAGCCAAGATCCCCAGCGGGAGTATCTCTACAATGAGCAGTTCTTC. It specifies CASSQDPQREYLYNEQFF.

The chain couples TRBV14 to TRBJ2-7, with 9 bases lining up with TRBD1. The germline CDR1 and CDR2 sequences are SGHDN and FVKESK. J gave up 5 bases and V 5 bases, and 7 bases lay outside the gene matches. CDR3 length equals 14 residues. CDR3 loop: CASSDRGTFNEQYF. For the CDR3, the DNA is TGTGCCAGCAGCGACAGGGGGACCTTCAACGAGCAGTACTTC.

The rearrangement joins TRBV7-9 to TRBJ1-2; maybe TRBD1 (6 bases). The CDR3 runs to 12 residues. With 4 bases removed from V and 4 bases from J, the gap between germline ends came to 7 bases. CDR1 is SEHNR and CDR2 is FQNEAQ in the germline V gene (reference sequence). The CDR3: CASSSDSYGYTF. The CDR3 DNA reads TGTGCCAGCAGCTCGGACAGCTATGGCTACACCTTC.